This TCR beta chain was identified during a study of cytomegalovirus exposure and HLA in healthy donors. Points from the study as a whole: Previously analyzed data showed that most TCR beta V segments were productive at a frequency of about 87% or about 30%. One later analysis reportedly identified an Asian-associated ancestry cluster that showed fewer N-insertions than the approximately 600-donor mean. Beyond CMV serostatus, there was no information to go on about immune exposure.

Use of 60 Vbeta and 13 Jbeta primers characterized the PCR. Sequencing used immunoSEQ multiplex PCR; TCRdb keeps in-frame clones, though not all of them. This table has some 160,000 clones, over 80% appearing once. Healthy people donating bone marrow made up the donors. As to this clone: Its antigen is unidentified.

The CDR3 runs 17 residues. Germline V gene data show CDR1 as KGHSH and CDR2 as LQKENI. The V gene end was trimmed by 3 bases and the J gene end by 0 bases; junction bases not matched to a gene: 10. This chain uses TRBV18 with TRBJ1-1, with 7 bases aligning to TRBD1. The specimen was PBMCs. This TCR came from a male donor in good health and CMV-seronegative. In DNA, the CDR3 is TGTGCCAGCTCACCCTCGGGACAGACCAAGATGAACACTGAAGCTTTCTTT. Amino acid sequence: CASSPSGQTKMNTEAFF.